This entry concerns a single T cell receptor (beta chain). What it recognizes is unknown. Around 97 million PBMCs supplied genomic DNA for unsorted samples. For each subset, genomic DNA was distributed in equal portions over several immunoSEQ plates. Sequencing of unsorted PBMC DNA was carried out using ten immunoSEQ deep assay plates. Sequencing was performed with immunoSEQ multiplex PCR; in TCRdb, only in-frame clones are kept and a portion is missing. The profile shows a few hundred thousand clones, around 76% of them singletons. These data belong to a study of shared clonotypes between healthy human individuals. The study, taken as a whole, reports: A limitation of the genetic and exposure-history diversity represented arose from few donors.

The sequencing input was PBMCs. The source of this sequence is a woman between 40 and 50 years old in good health. Some clones in this sample may be carry-over from other donors' samples.

CDR3 bases: TGTGCCAGCACAAACAGGGTCTCGGGGACCCAGTACTTC. It encodes CASTNRVSGTQYF. V is TRBV5-4 and J is TRBJ2-5, with D tentatively TRBD1 (6 bases). V lost 6 bases, J lost 7 bases, and 16 bases lay in between. The CDR3 is made up of 13 amino acids. Germline loops: CDR1 SGHNT, CDR2 YYREEE (reference sequence).